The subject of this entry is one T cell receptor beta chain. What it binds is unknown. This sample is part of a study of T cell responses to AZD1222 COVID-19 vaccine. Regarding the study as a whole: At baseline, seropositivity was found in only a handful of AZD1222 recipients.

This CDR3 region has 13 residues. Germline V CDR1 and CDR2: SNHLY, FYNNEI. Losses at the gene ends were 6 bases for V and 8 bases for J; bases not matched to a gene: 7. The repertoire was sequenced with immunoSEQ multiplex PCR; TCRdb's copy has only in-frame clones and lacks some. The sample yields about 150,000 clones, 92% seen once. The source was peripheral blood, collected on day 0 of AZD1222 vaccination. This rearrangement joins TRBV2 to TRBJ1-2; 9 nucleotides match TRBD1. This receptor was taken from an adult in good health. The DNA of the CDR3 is TGTGCCAGCAGATGGGACAGGGAATGGGGCTACACCTTC. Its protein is CASRWDREWGYTF.